Presented here are 11 T cell receptor beta chains from one specimen sequenced in a study of CD8+CD57+ T cells in acquired aplastic anemia. Genomic DNA templated the TCR beta VDJ and CDR3 profiling. Each CDR3 protein is one row after TCRdb ran MiXCR on the reads. This table has roughly 38,000 distinct CDR3 sequences, 65% to 80% appearing once. The sample taken for sequencing was sorted CD4+, CD8+, or CD8+CD57+ T cells (not recorded which) from PBMCs. The receptor source for this set is a human donor in good health, serving as a control.

V gene TRBV6-5 combines with J gene TRBJ2-7; 10 bases are shared with TRBD1. Germline assignment: CDR1 MNHEY and CDR2 SVGAGI. This CDR3 has 16 amino acids. The V and J ends lost 2 bases and 4 bases, in that order; junction bases with no gene match: 8. The CDR3 loop is CASSYRQTGGGYEQYF. DNA of the CDR3: TGTGCCAGCAGTTACCGACAGACAGGGGGCGGATACGAGCAGTACTTC.

The chain combines TRBV4-1 with TRBJ2-1; 7 bases map to TRBD1. CDR3 size: 15 residues. Germline V CDR1 and CDR2: MGHRA, YSYEKL. V gave up 3 bases and J gave up 0 bases; unmatched junction bases: 2. The CDR3 here is CASSQQGDSYNEQFF. The CDR3 region has the DNA TGCGCCAGCAGCCAGCAGGGGGACTCCTACAATGAGCAGTTCTTC.

J is TRBJ2-2 and V is TRBV9, with 12 bases lining up with TRBD2. V was pared by 4 bases and J by 5 bases, with 6 bases of the junction left unmatched. Germline V gives CDR1 SGDLS, CDR2 YYNGEE. The CDR3 consists of 16 residues. CDR3 sequence (DNA): TGTGCCAGCAGCCCACGGACTAGCGGGGATACCGGGGAGCTGTTTTTT. Its protein is CASSPRTSGDTGELFF.

This chain links TRBV5-4 with TRBJ1-2; perhaps TRBD1 as D (6 bases). The CDR3 is 17 residues long. The V end lost 0 bases, the J end lost 1 base, and 16 bases lay between the germline ends. The V gene's germline CDR1 is SGHNT and CDR2 YYREEE (reference sequence). In nucleotides, the CDR3 is TGTGCCAGCAGCTTGGCTCCGGCAGGGGAGGATAACTATGGCTACACCTTC. This encodes CASSLAPAGEDNYGYTF.

J is TRBJ2-7 and V is TRBV7-6; TRBD2 matches 8 bases. V shed 5 bases and J 5 bases; nucleotides not matched to a gene: 11. CDR3 length equals 15 residues. The V gene's germline CDR1 is SGHVS and CDR2 FNYEAQ. The CDR3 DNA is TGTGCCAGCAGCGAAGGACTAGCTGTTTTCCACGAGCAGTACTTC. This translates into CASSEGLAVFHEQYF.

This chain links TRBV7-2 with TRBJ2-7; 7 bases fit TRBD1. The CDR3 is 13 residues long. CDR1 SGHTA and CDR2 FQGNSA come from the germline V gene. V lost 8 bases, J lost 1 base, and 5 bases stayed unmatched. CDR3 bases: TGTGCCAGCTCAAAGGGACAGTCCTACGAGCAGTACTTC. As protein: CASSKGQSYEQYF.

This chain joins TRBV10-3 and TRBJ2-7; 7 nucleotides line up with TRBD1. Per germline, CDR1 ENHRY and CDR2 SYGVKD. The J segment lost 0 bases and the V segment lost 3 bases, leaving 5 bases of the junction unmatched. This CDR3 is 15 amino acids long. This CDR3 is CAISEAGTDSYEQYF. As DNA, the CDR3 is TGTGCCATCAGTGAAGCCGGGACAGACTCCTACGAGCAGTACTTC.

This clonotype was seen only a few times. The rearrangement uses TRBV10-3 and TRBJ1-2, with 10 bases lining up with TRBD1. The CDR3 covers 15 residues. Losses at the gene ends were 7 bases for V and 7 bases for J; bases not matched to a gene: 12. CDR1 and CDR2 from the germline V gene are ENHRY and SYGVKD. CDR3 protein: CAITPEGTGVVGYTF. The CDR3 bases are TGTGCCATCACTCCCGAGGGGACAGGGGTGGTTGGCTACACCTTC.

The chain couples TRBV14 to TRBJ2-7; no reliable D call. Germline V CDR1 and CDR2: SGHDN, FVKESK. Trimming removed 1 base from V and 5 bases from J, with 3 bases in between. CDR3 length: 11 residues. DNA for the CDR3: TGTGCCAGCAGCCAAGGGCACGAGCAGTACTTC. This encodes CASSQGHEQYF.

This clonotype has only a few counts. V and J are TRBV11-3 and TRBJ1-2; 7 bases fit TRBD1. Germline V gives CDR1 SGHNT, CDR2 YENEEA. The V segment lost 2 bases and the J segment 4 bases; nucleotides outside the gene matches: 1. This CDR3 is 13 amino acids long. The CDR3 DNA reads as TGTGCCAGCAGCTTACAGGGGGTCTATGGCTACACCTTC. This sequence encodes CASSLQGVYGYTF.

The chain combines TRBV2 with TRBJ2-5, with TRBD2 matching over 15 bases. Germline CDR1 and CDR2: SNHLY and FYNNEI. After removal of 10 bases from V and 4 bases from J, the junction contained 7 bases not matched to a gene. This CDR3 region has 15 residues. CDR3 sequence reads: CAKTGTSGRLETQYF. The CDR3 region has the DNA TGTGCCAAGACAGGGACTAGCGGGAGGTTAGAGACCCAGTACTTC. Variable domain in full (rest from reference TRBV2 and TRBJ2-5): EPEVTQTPSHQVTQMGQEVILRCVPISNHLYFYWYRQILGQKVEFLVSFYNNEISEKSEIFDDQFSVERPDGSNFTLKIRSTKLEDSAMYFCAKTGTSGRLETQYFGPGTRLLVL.